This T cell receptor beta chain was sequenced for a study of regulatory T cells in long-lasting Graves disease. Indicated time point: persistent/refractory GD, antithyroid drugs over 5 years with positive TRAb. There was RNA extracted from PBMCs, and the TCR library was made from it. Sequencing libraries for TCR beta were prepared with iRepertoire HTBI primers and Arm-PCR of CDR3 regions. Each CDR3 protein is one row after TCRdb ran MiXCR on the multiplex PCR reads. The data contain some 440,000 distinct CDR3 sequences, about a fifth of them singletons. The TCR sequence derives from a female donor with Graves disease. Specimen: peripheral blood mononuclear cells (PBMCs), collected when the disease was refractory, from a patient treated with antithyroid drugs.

The CDR3 spells CASSLLERPDEQYF. The CDR3 bases are TGTGCCAGCAGCTTACTAGAAAGGCCCGACGAGCAGTACTTC. The chain joins TRBV7-3 to TRBJ2-7; D gene unclear. Trimming pared 2 bases from V and 5 bases from J, leaving 13 bases between. The length of the CDR3 is 14 residues. CDR1 SGHTA and CDR2 FQGTGA come from the germline V gene.